One T cell receptor (beta chain) is described in this entry. Its antigen is not identified. The data stem from a study of cytomegalovirus exposure and HLA in healthy donors. Study outcomes and limitations: Rare TCR sequences dominated, though some public TCRs recurred in many donors. Several top significant clusters appeared, in a later analysis, to be linked to common viral pathogens.

Primers for the PCR totalled 60 Vbeta and 13 Jbeta. In the original analysis: Later analysis identified approximately 80 million unique TCR beta chains, 9 million to 12 million shared. Data came from immunoSEQ multiplex PCR; TCRdb stores just in-frame clones and leaves some out. V and J calls and clone size are those listed in that table; D and trimming were worked out from the DNA. This table has 200,000 to 250,000 clones, about 74% appearing once. From germline, CDR1 is MNHNS and CDR2 SASEGT. V dropped 6 bases and J dropped 4 bases, with 4 bases sitting between them. The CDR3 consists of 11 residues.

The gene calls are TRBV6-1 and TRBJ1-5; D remains unclear. This clonotype originated in a woman under 40 in good health and CMV-seronegative. Sequenced: PBMCs. The chain's CDR3 is CASRENQPQHF. CDR3 bases: TGTGCCAGCAGGGAGAATCAGCCCCAGCATTTT.